This T cell receptor (beta chain) was observed in a study of identical twins. Study-wide results and limits: Twin pairs had excess sharing that was weaker in beta out-of-frame sequences. The study found excess low generation probability among twin-shared out-of-frame alpha sequences. Fewer insertions were carried by abundant cord blood beta clonotypes, but none was seen in memory repertoires. Invariant T cells like MAIT and iNKT could partly confound the zero-insertion analyses.

Germline CDR1 reads SGHVS; CDR2 reads FQNEAQ. CDR3 size: 15 residues. V lost 5 bases to trimming and J lost 4 bases; unmatched junction nucleotides: 8. One entry per CDR3 protein results from TCRdb running MiXCR on the 5' RACE reads. Found here are a few hundred thousand distinct CDR3 sequences, around 8% of them singletons; the top ten hold approximately 3%. This clonotype has a count of ten or more. Its target is not known. The sample also formed part of further work on yellow fever vaccine responses in identical twins.

Specimen: CD8+ T cells sorted from blood. J is TRBJ2-1 and V is TRBV7-8; the match to TRBD2 covers 7 bases. The clonotype was recovered from a woman between 18 and 29 years old in good health. CDR3 nucleotides: TGTGCCAGCAGCCCAGAGCGGGGTGCTTACAATGAGCAGTTCTTC. Protein: CASSPERGAYNEQFF.